This T cell receptor (beta chain) was sequenced during a study of post-analysis software for immune sequencing data. On the study more broadly: Included courses were relapsing-remitting and secondary progressive multiple sclerosis; progressive-relapsing multiple sclerosis was also included. Findings of the study overall: Under the F measure, samples that were prepared in one batch clustered strongly together. The normalized Chao1 diversity of multiple sclerosis patients was significantly lower than that of controls. Compared with controls, patients had more of 4 or 5 TRBV segments, including TRBV5-6, TRBV5-1 and TRBV20-1.

V was clipped by 7 bases and J by 0 bases, with 16 bases between them. CDR1 and CDR2 from the germline V gene are DFQATT and SNEGSKA (reference sequence). The CDR3 totals 15 residues. In this sample, this clonotype turned up a few times. The antigen is undetermined. TCR beta libraries were prepared from cDNA with unique molecular identifiers. The authors obtained roughly 0.5 million cDNA molecules from around 0.96 to 9.9 million T cells. One entry per CDR3 protein results from TCRdb running MiXCR on the PCR reads. The table records approximately 360,000 distinct CDR3 sequences, roughly 35% of them present only once.

This sequence was found in a girl aged 10 to 17 with multiple sclerosis. Source material: blood. The rearrangement joins TRBV20-1 to TRBJ2-1; possible D gene TRBD2, 7 bases. The CDR3 sequence is CSVWGGPSSYNEQFF. The CDR3 DNA reads TGCAGTGTCTGGGGGGGGCCTAGCTCCTACAATGAGCAGTTCTTC.